The 18 T cell receptor beta chains listed next were all sequenced from one sample in a study of regulatory T cells in long-lasting Graves disease. Time point given: newly diagnosed GD, antithyroid drugs for less than 3 months. Generation of the TCR library employed RNA extracted from PBMCs. Researchers made TCR beta libraries by using iRepertoire HTBI primers and running Arm-PCR on CDR3 regions. One entry per CDR3 protein results from TCRdb running MiXCR on the multiplex PCR reads. The data contain roughly 520,000 distinct CDR3 sequences, 12% of them seen just once; the ten biggest clones take up roughly 8.2%. The sample was also reused in another study, on T cells in Graves' hyperthyroidism and ophthalmopathy.

Specimen: peripheral blood mononuclear cells (PBMCs), collected at new diagnosis, from a patient treated with antithyroid drugs. Every receptor here comes from a woman under 40 with Graves disease.

This clonotype was recorded many times. The V call is TRBV30, the J call TRBJ1-5; 7 bases map to TRBD1. V was pared by 5 bases and J by 6 bases, with 7 bases of the junction left unmatched. The length of the CDR3 is 13 residues. Germline-derived CDR1 and CDR2 are GTSNPN and SVGIG (reference sequence). Written as DNA, the CDR3 is TGTGCCTGGGCGCAGGGGGGAAGTCAGCCCCAGCATTTT. This encodes CAWAQGGSQPQHF.

This clonotype was recorded many times. The CDR3 DNA is TGCGCCAGCAGTGAGTTTTCCCCCCACGAGCAGTACTTC. This encodes CASSEFSPHEQYF. V gene TRBV10-2 combines with J gene TRBJ2-7; no reliable D call. Germline-derived CDR1 and CDR2 are WSHSY and SAAADI. V gave up 1 base and J gave up 5 bases, with 9 bases separating them. The CDR3 runs to 13 residues.

This clonotype was seen more than once but under ten times. The chain uses TRBV2 and TRBJ2-3; D possibly corresponds to TRBD2 (6 bases). V lost 6 bases and J 0 bases, leaving 16 bases between the germline ends. The CDR3 runs 16 residues. CDR1 is SNHLY and CDR2 is FYNNEI in the germline V gene. The CDR3 is CASSAGTSPSTDTQYF. The DNA of the CDR3 is TGTGCCAGCAGCGCGGGAACTAGCCCTAGCACAGATACGCAGTATTTT.

J is TRBJ2-7 and V is TRBV9; 8 positions agree with TRBD1. J gave up 1 base and V 3 bases, and 9 bases lay outside the gene matches. This CDR3 spans 16 amino acids. Germline CDR1 and CDR2: SGDLS and YYNGEE. The CDR3 region has the DNA TGTGCCAGCAGCGCCGACGGGACAGGCGTTTCCTACGAGCAGTACTTC. This gives the protein CASSADGTGVSYEQYF.

This clonotype was recorded many times. The J gene is TRBJ2-1, the V gene TRBV20-1; 9 bases agree with TRBD2. CDR3 length: 15 amino acids. V dropped 7 bases and J dropped 5; count of bases not matched to a gene: 12. The V gene's germline CDR1 is DFQATT and CDR2 SNEGSKA (reference sequence). The CDR3 region is CSVSGASGMHNEQFF. The CDR3 DNA is TGCAGTGTCAGTGGGGCTAGCGGGATGCACAATGAGCAGTTCTTC.

In this sample, this clonotype turned up many times. The gene calls are TRBV19 and TRBJ1-1; no firm D call. Trimming cost V 5 bases and J 5 bases, with 12 bases left between them. CDR3 length equals 13 residues. CDR1 is LNHDA, CDR2 SQIVND, per germline (reference sequence). CDR3 nucleotides: TGTGCCAGTAGTGAAATCCCGGGGACTGAAGCTTTCTTT. Its translation is CASSEIPGTEAFF.

This clonotype was detected a few times. The chain is built from TRBV20-1 and TRBJ1-1; D may be TRBD1 (5 bases). The CDR3 extends over 13 amino acids. Trimming removed 1 base at V and 8 bases at J, with 14 bases between. In germline, CDR1 is DFQATT, CDR2 SNEGSKA (reference sequence). CDR3 amino acids: CSARAAGGSEAFF. The CDR3 region has the DNA TGCAGTGCTAGAGCCGCGGGGGGGTCCGAAGCTTTCTTT.

In its sample, this clonotype was seen many times. The chain links TRBV15 to TRBJ2-1; 9 bases match TRBD1. The CDR3 has 15 residues. The V gene end was trimmed by 3 bases and the J gene end by 10 bases; junction bases not matched to a gene: 10. Germline V CDR1 and CDR2: LNHNV, YYDKDF (reference sequence). CDR3 protein: CATSRGGTGLREQFF. The CDR3 DNA follows: TGTGCCACCAGCAGGGGGGGGACAGGGCTCCGAGAGCAGTTCTTC.

The V gene is TRBV7-2, the J gene TRBJ2-2; 11 bases fit TRBD2. The CDR3 extends over 18 amino acids. CDR1 is SGHTA, CDR2 FQGNSA, per germline. With V trimmed by 7 bases and J by 2 bases, 12 bases remained unmatched. The CDR3 DNA reads as TGTGCCAGCAACCCAGGGCCTAGCGGGAGGAAAAACACCGGGGAGCTGTTTTTT. Translated: CASNPGPSGRKNTGELFF.

Ten or more counts support this clonotype. The chain recombines TRBV9 with TRBJ1-6; D is unresolved. Trimming took 3 bases from V and 6 from J, leaving 13 bases between them. The CDR3 runs 15 residues. Germline CDR1 and CDR2: SGDLS and YYNGEE. CDR3 region: CASSAGSGINSPLHF. The CDR3 bases are TGTGCCAGCAGCGCTGGCAGCGGTATTAATTCACCCCTCCACTTT.

There are many counts of this clonotype. This chain uses TRBV3-1 with TRBJ2-1; D is unclear. Germline-derived CDR1 and CDR2 are LGHDT and YNNKEL (reference sequence). The germline V and J ends were trimmed by 4 bases and 0 bases, with 10 bases remaining between them. The CDR3 is 15 residues long. The CDR3 is CASSPNTGSYNEQFF. CDR3 in DNA: TGTGCCAGCAGCCCGAACACCGGCTCCTACAATGAGCAGTTCTTC.

The rearrangement joins TRBV11-2 to TRBJ1-5, with 8 bases identical to TRBD1. J lost 5 bases, V lost 5 bases, and 2 bases had no gene match. Germline V gene data show CDR1 as SGHAT and CDR2 as FQNNGV. CDR3 size: 13 residues. The CDR3 nucleotides read TGTGCCAGCAGCCTGGGACAGGATCAGCCCCAGCATTTT. Translating it yields CASSLGQDQPQHF.

The table lists this clonotype with a few counts. The chain carries TRBV7-2 and TRBJ1-2; possible D gene TRBD1, 5 bases. This CDR3 spans 16 amino acids. Trimming removed 5 bases at V and 2 bases at J, with 18 bases between. Germline CDR1 and CDR2: SGHTA and FQGNSA. The CDR3 protein is CASSPNAGTANYGYTF. CDR3 coding DNA: TGTGCCAGCAGCCCCAATGCAGGGACTGCAAACTATGGCTACACCTTC.

The sample holds many counts of this clonotype. The chain carries TRBV6-1 and TRBJ1-1; D not resolved. The germline V gene has CDR1 MNHNS and CDR2 SASEGT. The CDR3 runs 14 residues. Between the trimmed V and J ends, which lost 2 bases and 4 bases, there was a span of 11 bases. In nucleotides, the CDR3 is TGTGCCAGCAGTGAAACCGGGGTTCGCACTGAAGCTTTCTTT. This gives the protein CASSETGVRTEAFF.

This clonotype appeared many times. The chain links TRBV29-1 to TRBJ1-2; 9 positions agree with TRBD1. The germline V gene has CDR1 SQVTM and CDR2 ANQGSEA. The CDR3 is made up of 14 amino acids. J was trimmed by 4 bases and V by 3 bases; bases with no gene match: 6. This CDR3 is CSVDPQGAGYGYTF. The CDR3 nucleotides read TGCAGCGTTGATCCACAGGGGGCAGGCTATGGCTACACCTTC.

The table lists this clonotype with many counts. V and J are TRBV11-2 and TRBJ2-7, with TRBD1 matching over 10 bases. Germline trimming cut 2 bases from V and 3 bases from J; bases unmatched to any gene: 7. Germline V lookup: CDR1 SGHAT, CDR2 FQNNGV. This CDR3 is 16 amino acids long. Here the CDR3 reads CASSLPRDRGFYEQYF. CDR3 nucleotide sequence: TGTGCCAGCAGCTTACCCCGGGACAGGGGATTCTACGAGCAGTACTTC.

In this sample, this clonotype turned up many times. V is TRBV7-8 and J is TRBJ1-1; D is unresolved. Germline-derived CDR1 and CDR2 are SGHVS and FQNEAQ. V lost 2 bases, J lost 10 bases, and 17 bases lay in between. The CDR3 is made up of 14 amino acids. The CDR3 bases are TGTGCCAGCAGCTTAAGTCCGGGGTCAAAAGGAGCTTTCTTT. Translation gives CASSLSPGSKGAFF.

This clonotype was seen only a few times. This chain links TRBV5-6 with TRBJ2-1; D unresolved. The J call could be wrong; TRBJ2-5 is a better fit for the DNA end. This CDR3 contains 15 residues. Germline V gives CDR1 SGHDT, CDR2 YYEEEE. The CDR3 sequence is CASSLYPANQETQYF. The CDR3 nucleotides read TGTGCCAGCAGCTTGTATCCAGCTAACCAAGAGACCCAGTACTTC.